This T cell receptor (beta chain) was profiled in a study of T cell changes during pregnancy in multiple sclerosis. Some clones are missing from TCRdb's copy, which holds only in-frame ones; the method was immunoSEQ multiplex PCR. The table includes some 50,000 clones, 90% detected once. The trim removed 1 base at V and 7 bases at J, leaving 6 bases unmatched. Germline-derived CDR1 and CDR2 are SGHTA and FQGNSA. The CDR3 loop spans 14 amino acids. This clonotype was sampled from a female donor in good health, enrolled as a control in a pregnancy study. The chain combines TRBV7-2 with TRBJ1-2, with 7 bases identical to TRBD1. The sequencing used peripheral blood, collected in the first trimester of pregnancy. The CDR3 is CASSLDRGVVGYTF. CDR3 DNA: TGTGCCAGCAGCTTAGACAGGGGCGTAGTTGGCTACACCTTC.